This TCR beta chain comes out of a study of blood T cell repertoires in COVID-19 (dated by TCRdb to the early 2020s). About the study as a whole: Samples from collaborators originated in the United States, Italy and Spain and spanned both the acute and convalescent phases of COVID-19. Deeply sampled blood TCRbeta repertoires from subjects exposed to, actively infected with, or recovered from COVID-19 were included in the dataset. HLA class I and class II types, where available, came from metadata supplied by the sample provider rather than from assay-based typing. The prospective study material was composed of cDNA or gDNA derived from T cells, B-cell-depleted T cells, or PBMCs. Nearly every sample came with metadata listing a de-identified subject ID, COVID-19 status, age in years and sex. A freely available public database, intended as a resource for researchers studying the immune response to SARS-CoV-2, is where the repertoires were released. The samples were drawn from the first 160 participants of the ongoing ImmuneRACE study and from 950 to 1,500 subjects provided by 6 global collaborators. What the authors observed across the whole study: Clinical and demographic metadata were provided uncurated, with the amount varying by source and participant.

Each collaborating institution followed its own protocols to collect whole blood in K2EDTA tubes. Collaborator samples were shipped for TCRbeta analysis as frozen whole blood, isolated PBMCs, or DNA extracted from either sample type. CDR1 and CDR2, per the germline V gene, are SGDLS and YYNGEE. The CDR3 spans 15 residues, from the cysteine through the phenylalanine. Only the CDR3 part of the read is kept: 45 bases, read in frame from the first base. V gives up 3 bases and J gives up 4 bases, and the segment between their germline ends measures 16 bases. As concerns this clone: Its recognized antigen is unknown. Per-base qualities were not stored, and no clone one base away is much larger.

The immunoSEQ Assay, a bias-controlled multiplex PCR, was used to amplify TCRbeta CDR3 regions from genomic DNA. On the authors' methods: Within the assay, amplification of reference gene primers was used to estimate how many nucleated cells each sample contained. To quantify the absolute abundance of each unique TCRbeta CDR3 rearrangement, sequence reads were collapsed and filtered. For each sample, productive Simpson clonality was calculated as the square root of Simpson's diversity index across productive rearrangements. Sourced from immuneACCESS, this table was stored by TCRdb with only in-frame sequences that have V and J called. A share of the clones is absent; for the studies checked, an unresolved V gene accounts for under half, and the remainder has no known explanation. That table is the source of V, J and clone size, and D and trimming were worked out from the DNA. The sample table records under 200,000 clones; 60% to 85% of these occur just once. The ten top clones hold 15% to 20% of the sample.

This sequence originates from a man aged 55-75 years with active or convalescent COVID-19. Sequencing was performed on peripheral blood. The chain is encoded by TRBV9 joined to TRBJ1-1, with the D gene uncertain. The DNA reads TGTGCCAGCAGCGACGCCGACTTTGGAAGCACTGAAGCTTTCTTT. Translated, it gives CASSDADFGSTEAFF.